This TCR beta chain was recorded in a study of shared clonotypes between healthy human individuals (TCRdb year 2020). Regarding the complete study: The cohort included three men and a couple of women between 18 and 49 years of age. Per donor, three plates each were used for CD4 naive and CD4 memory, two for CD8 naive, and one for CD8 memory. The study deeply sequenced blood TCR repertoires of roughly five healthy adults to estimate repertoire size and the extent of clonotype sharing between individuals. Libraries were prepared and TCR repertoires were sequenced by different laboratories using diverse techniques, in order to increase sequencing depth and limit assay-specific biases. Per donor, leukapheresis produced somewhere between about 0.94 and 9.5 billion PBMCs. Summary of the overall study and its limitations: Sampling was restricted to blood, and TCR repertoires in tissue are likely to differ from TCR repertoires in blood. Larger estimated clonotype richness was generally found for naive subsets than for memory subsets. Even with the large sequencing depth, rarefaction of the sorted-subset datasets indicated that sequencing was incomplete. The genetic and exposure-history diversity represented was limited by the small number of donors. Higher generation probabilities were observed for clonotypes shared by all four sorted-subset donors than for non-shared clonotypes. Based on pairwise subsampling, the degree of clonotype sharing among donors was expected to be affected by sequencing depth. When a few donors were compared, the shared fraction of clonotypes was about 5% for naive CD4, 3.5% to 4% for naive CD8, more than 2% for memory CD4, and 0.3% to 0.5% for memory CD8.

As for this clone: The specificity of this receptor is unknown. No base-level quality is on record; no much larger clone is a single base apart.

The CDR3 numbers 13 residues from cysteine through phenylalanine. The only DNA kept is the CDR3, 39 bases in frame from the first base. Compared with germline, V lacks 4 bases and J lacks 9 bases; bases without a gene match: 4. CDR1 and CDR2, per the germline V gene (reference sequence), are MNHEY and SMNVEV. CD8 naive samples were CD45RO-negative cells positively selected for CCR7, giving a CD45RA+CCR7+ population that excluded TemRA cells. The donors were healthy, HIV-negative adults who had no recently reported acute infections or vaccinations. Every donor was a Caucasian adult residing in Nashville, Tennessee, USA. Blood was collected by leukapheresis, and PBMCs were isolated by Ficoll-Histopaque density gradient centrifugation and then cryopreserved in liquid nitrogen vapor phase. Analytical flow cytometry was used to check the purity and quantity of each magnetically sorted T cell population. Genomic DNA was isolated from each sorted fraction and quantified by UV absorbance on a Nanodrop 2000c.

TCR CDR3 regions were amplified from genomic DNA by multiplex PCR using the deep immunoSEQ assay. Genomic DNA extracted from each cell subset was distributed evenly over all wells of several immunoSEQ 96-well plates, and each plate served as one replicate. For sorted subsets, approximately 0.2 ug of genomic DNA, equivalent to 25,000 to 35,000 T cell genomes, went into each replicate PCR. Purified libraries were quantified with a Qubit 3.0 fluorometer, sized on a Bioanalyzer 2100, and re-quantified with the KAPA Library Quantification kit. Every immunoSEQ 96-well plate was sequenced on a dedicated single-read 150-cycle Illumina NextSeq 550 flow cell. In the original analysis: Because only junctional sequences without quality scores were contained in the immunoSEQ output, filtering matching that applied to full-length reads could not be performed. To assign V/J genes and CDR3, sequences were annotated against IMGT germline references using PyIR, a Python wrapper for IgBLAST v1.9. Reads with weak V/J assignments (E-value above 1e-6), missing CDR3, stop codons, out-of-frame junctions, or ambiguous translated residues were removed. V3J clonotypes were defined by identical inferred V gene, J gene, and CDR3 amino acid sequence. To compute the percentage overlap between repertoires, the number of shared unique clonotypes was divided by the size of the smaller repertoire. Three approaches were used to assess repertoire richness: RTK rarefaction, the Chao1 estimator, and Recon v2.1 estimates of unobserved clonotypes. Generation probabilities were computed with OLGA for all TCRbeta clonotypes obtained by the gDNA method from a few donors. Drawn from immuneACCESS, this table holds only the in-frame rearrangements with V and J called that TCRdb kept. Clones are partly lost; checked studies trace under half to an unresolved V gene and leave the rest unexplained. V and J calls and clone size are given by that table; D and trimming were obtained from the DNA. The table for this sample lists about 550,000 clones; 95% to 96% of them were counted only once. The ten largest clones capture less than 0.13% of the sample.

The receptor's source is a young woman in good health. The rearranged segments are TRBV27 and TRBJ2-1; 9 of the junction bases match TRBD2. The sample was naive CD8+ T cells sorted from blood. The cell subset or site tag for this specimen amounts to: CD45RA+CCR7+. The CDR3 protein: CASSWTSAGEQFF. The DNA reads TGTGCCAGCAGTTGGACTAGCGCTGGTGAGCAGTTCTTC.